This T cell receptor beta chain was sequenced in a study of blood T cell repertoires in COVID-19. In the study overall: COVID-19 samples from acute and convalescent phases originated in the United States, Italy and Spain. In each case, the material was cDNA or gDNA derived from T cells, B-cell-depleted T cells, or PBMCs.

Per the authors' pipeline: Estimation of nucleated cell counts was performed using reference gene primer amplification. Libraries were prepared by immunoSEQ multiplex PCR; TCRdb keeps only in-frame clonotypes and omits some of them. The DNA was the basis for D and trimming; V, J and clone size are from that table. The data show 380,000 or so clones, 88% seen once. The V end was cut by 0 bases, the J end by 8 bases, with 8 bases between. The CDR3 contains 14 residues. The germline V gene encodes CDR1 SEHNR and CDR2 FQNEAQ (reference sequence). Participants came from about two dozen US areas, aged about 18 to 95 years.

This chain joins TRBV7-9 and TRBJ1-6; D is unresolved. The source material was PBMCs or T cells enriched from blood (not recorded which). The TCR comes from a woman between 40 and 55 years old with acute COVID-19. The CDR3 is CASSLARADSPLHF. The CDR3 DNA reads TGTGCCAGCAGCTTAGCGCGGGCGGATTCACCCCTCCACTTT.